What follows are 29 T cell receptor beta chains derived from one specimen sequenced in a study of shared clonotypes between healthy human individuals. TCRdb's copy holds only in-frame clones and misses some; the assay was immunoSEQ multiplex PCR. This table holds millions of clones, roughly 95% found once. CD8 cells classed as naive were CD45RO-negative and positively selected for CCR7, excluding terminally differentiated effector memory CD45RA+ cells. Sequenced material: naive CD8+ T cells sorted from blood. Receptors originate from a man younger than 30 in good health.

V usage is TRBV28 and J usage is TRBJ1-1; D might be TRBD1 (5 bases). CDR1 and CDR2 (germline): MDHEN, SYDVKM. The CDR3 totals 14 residues. Between the trimmed V and J ends, which lost 6 bases and 1 base, there was a span of 12 bases. CDR3 protein: CASSLGEGNTEAFF. The CDR3 nucleotides are TGTGCCAGCAGCTTAGGGGAAGGGAACACTGAAGCTTTCTTT.

Comment on this clone: With a much larger clone just one base away, this may be a read error. The J gene is TRBJ2-7, the V gene TRBV11-2; the D gene could be TRBD1 or TRBD2 (6 bases each). The CDR3 is 14 amino acids. CDR1 and CDR2 from the germline V gene are SGHAT and FQNNGV. Trimming cost V 5 bases and J 4 bases, with 15 bases left between them. The CDR3 spells CASSVGGSSYEQYF. CDR3 in DNA: TGTGCCAGCAGCGTAGGGGGGAGCTCGTACGAGCAGTACTTC.

CDR3 nucleotides: TGTGCCAGCAGTCCCTTATGGGACGTCTCCAATCAGCCCCAGCATTTT. It encodes CASSPLWDVSNQPQHF. The chain employs TRBV28 and TRBJ1-5; a weak D match, TRBD1 (5 bases). V lost 5 bases and J 3 bases, leaving 17 bases between the germline ends. This CDR3 is built from 16 residues. Germline loops: CDR1 MDHEN, CDR2 SYDVKM. Based on the CDR3 plus reference TRBV28 and TRBJ1-5, the full variable domain is DVKVTQSSRYLVKRTGEKVFLECVQDMDHENMFWYRQDPGLGLRLIYFSYDVKMKEKGDIPEGYSVSREKKERFSLILESASTNQTSMYLCASSPLWDVSNQPQHFGDGTRLSIL.

This rearrangement joins TRBV2 to TRBJ1-6; perhaps TRBD1 as D (5 bases). Trimming left V 8 bases short and J 7 bases short, with 15 bases between. Germline-derived CDR1 and CDR2 are SNHLY and FYNNEI. This CDR3 is 14 amino acids long. The CDR3 region is CASVSRDPNSPLHF. CDR3 DNA: TGTGCCAGCGTTAGTCGGGACCCAAATTCACCCCTCCACTTT.

The chain carries TRBV30 and TRBJ2-7; no clear D. V was shortened by 0 bases and J by 3 bases, with 12 bases between the two germline ends. Germline loops: CDR1 GTSNPN, CDR2 SVGIG (reference sequence). The CDR3 extends over 14 amino acids. This CDR3 is CAWSVPESDYEQYF. CDR3 bases: TGTGCCTGGAGTGTGCCCGAATCCGACTACGAGCAGTACTTC.

The rearrangement uses TRBV19 and TRBJ1-1; TRBD1 might be the D (6 bases). Germline V CDR1 and CDR2: LNHDA, SQIVND (reference sequence). There are 14 residues in the CDR3. Trimming removed 7 bases from V and 1 base from J, with 13 bases in between. CDR3 protein: CASTLGASNTEAFF. The DNA for the CDR3 is TGTGCCAGTACTCTGGGGGCGTCGAACACTGAAGCTTTCTTT.

The chain uses TRBV28 and TRBJ1-4; no clear D. The V end was cut by 8 bases, the J end by 0 bases, with 10 bases between. The CDR3 contains 14 residues. Per germline, CDR1 MDHEN and CDR2 SYDVKM. The CDR3 loop is CASASLATNEKLFF. In DNA form, the CDR3 reads TGTGCCAGCGCCTCACTTGCAACTAATGAAAAACTGTTTTTT.

V gene TRBV5-6 combines with J gene TRBJ2-3, with unresolved D. Germline CDR1 SGHDT, CDR2 YYEEEE. The V gene lost 2 bases and the J gene lost 6 bases, with 13 bases spanning the gap. This CDR3 spans 14 amino acids. CDR3 bases: TGTGCCAGCAGCTTTGCCGGTGGTAGGGATACGCAGTATTTT. Translating it yields CASSFAGGRDTQYF.

The sample holds one count of this clone. The same CDR3 also results from other DNA sequences found in this sample. The chain recombines TRBV27 with TRBJ2-7, with D possibly being TRBD1 or TRBD2 (5 bases each). The CDR3 runs 16 residues. With 5 bases removed from V and 1 base from J, the gap between germline ends came to 18 bases. The germline gives CDR1 MNHEY, CDR2 SMNVEV (reference sequence). CDR3 region: CASSPSRGEVSYEQYF. CDR3 DNA: TGTGCCAGCAGTCCCAGTAGGGGAGAGGTTTCCTACGAGCAGTACTTC.

The table lists this clone with a count of one. This chain joins TRBV7-8 and TRBJ1-1; TRBD1 might be the D (5 bases). Germline CDR1 SGHVS, CDR2 FQNEAQ. V lost 5 bases to trimming and J lost 3 bases, with 10 bases between them. The CDR3 consists of 13 residues. CDR3 bases: TGTGCCAGCAGCCACGGGGCGGACACTGAAGCTTTCTTT. Translating gives CASSHGADTEAFF.

V and J are TRBV7-2 and TRBJ2-2; possibly TRBD2 for D (6 bases). Trimming cost V 4 bases and J 3 bases, with 15 bases left between them. Germline V gives CDR1 SGHTA, CDR2 FQGNSA. The CDR3 runs 16 residues. The chain's CDR3 is CASSSLGGGYTGELFF. The CDR3 nucleotides are TGTGCCAGCAGCTCCCTAGGCGGAGGGTACACCGGGGAGCTGTTTTTT. The entire variable domain, with the rest obtained from reference TRBV7-2 and TRBJ2-2, is as follows: GAGVSQSPSNKVTEKGKDVELRCDPISGHTALYWYRQSLGQGLEFLIYFQGNSAPDKSGLPSDRFSAERTGGSVSTLTIQRTQQEDSAVYLCASSSLGGGYTGELFFGEGSRLTVL.

The chain carries TRBV5-4 and TRBJ1-6, with D possibly matching TRBD1 (5 bases). The CDR3 is made up of 13 amino acids. Trimming removed 3 bases at V and 10 bases at J, with 11 bases between. The germline gives CDR1 SGHNT, CDR2 YYREEE (reference sequence). In DNA form, the CDR3 reads TGTGCCAGCAGCTCGTGGGACGGGTCACCCCTCCACTTT. Translated: CASSSWDGSPLHF.

The chain is built from TRBV4-2 and TRBJ2-7, with TRBD2 as a possible D gene (6 bases). In germline, CDR1 is LGHNA, CDR2 YNFKEQ. The CDR3 totals 16 residues. V lost 1 base to trimming and J lost 5 bases, with 18 bases between them. The CDR3 reads CASSQGPASEMDEQYF. The CDR3 DNA is TGTGCCAGCAGCCAAGGCCCCGCTAGCGAGATGGACGAGCAGTACTTC.

CDR3 nucleotide sequence: TGTGCCTGGAGCGGACCCACCGAGGGCTCGGCTGGGGCCAACGTCCTGACTTTC. It encodes CAWSGPTEGSAGANVLTF. The chain has TRBV30 and TRBJ2-6; a possible D gene is TRBD2 (5 bases). V gave up 3 bases and J gave up 2 bases, with 20 bases separating them. Germline CDR1 GTSNPN, CDR2 SVGIG (reference sequence). CDR3 size: 18 residues.

The chain recombines TRBV9 with TRBJ2-2, with unresolved D. The germline CDR1 and CDR2 sequences are SGDLS and YYNGEE. This CDR3 is 14 amino acids long. V lost 4 bases and J 2 bases, leaving 9 bases between the germline ends. CDR3 protein: CASSPIPNTGELFF. For the CDR3, the DNA is TGTGCCAGCAGCCCAATTCCAAACACCGGGGAGCTGTTTTTT. The full variable domain, with the rest looked up from reference TRBV9 and TRBJ2-2, is DSGVTQTPKHLITATGQRVTLRCSPRSGDLSVYWYQQSLDQGLQFLIQYYNGEERAKGNILERFSAQQFPDLHSELNLSSLELGDSALYFCASSPIPNTGELFFGEGSRLTVL.

The J gene is TRBJ2-7, the V gene TRBV5-6; 7 bases match TRBD1. The V gene end was trimmed by 4 bases and the J gene end by 3 bases; junction bases not matched to a gene: 7. Germline CDR1 and CDR2: SGHDT and YYEEEE. CDR3 length equals 14 residues. The CDR3 coding sequence is TGTGCCAGCAGCCCAGTGCAGGGGGTCTACGAGCAGTACTTC. Its protein product is CASSPVQGVYEQYF.

This clone has more than one count but fewer than ten. This chain links TRBV2 with TRBJ1-4, with 7 bases identical to TRBD1. There are 12 residues in the CDR3. The germline CDR1 and CDR2 sequences are SNHLY and FYNNEI. Trimming at V came to 8 bases and at J to 8 bases, leaving 5 bases not matched to a gene. The CDR3 DNA follows: TGTGCCAGCGAGGGGGCTGAAGAAAAACTGTTTTTT. Protein product: CASEGAEEKLFF.

The chain recombines TRBV19 with TRBJ2-1; D could derive from TRBD1 or TRBD2 (6 bases each). The CDR3 has 16 residues. V lost 1 base, J lost 3 bases, and 13 bases lay in between. Germline CDR1 reads LNHDA; CDR2 reads SQIVND (reference sequence). The CDR3 sequence: CASSIGGGPFYNEQFF. CDR3 sequence (DNA): TGTGCCAGTAGTATAGGTGGGGGGCCCTTCTACAATGAGCAGTTCTTC. The whole variable domain, filled in from reference TRBV19 and TRBJ2-1, reads DGGITQSPKYLFRKEGQNVTLSCEQNLNHDAMYWYRQDPGQGLRLIYYSQIVNDFQKGDIAEGYSVSREKKESFPLTVTSAQKNPTAFYLCASSIGGGPFYNEQFFGPGTRLTVL.

This chain uses TRBV11-2 with TRBJ1-2; 12 bases agree with TRBD1. The CDR3 is made up of 16 amino acids. The junction had 4 bases not matched to a gene; V was cut back by 3 bases and J by 2 bases. The V gene's germline CDR1 is SGHAT and CDR2 FQNNGV. The CDR3 sequence: CASSFGTGGRNYGYTF. The CDR3 DNA reads TGTGCCAGCAGCTTTGGGACAGGGGGCAGAAACTATGGCTACACCTTC.

CDR3 sequence reads: CASSPESFSPLHF. The CDR3 DNA sequence: TGTGCCAGCAGCCCGGAGAGTTTCTCACCCCTCCACTTT. The chain is built from TRBV7-2 and TRBJ1-6, with D unresolved. V dropped 5 bases and J dropped 10 bases, with 12 bases sitting between them. The germline gives CDR1 SGHTA, CDR2 FQGNSA. This CDR3 region has 13 residues.

The chain joins TRBV7-6 to TRBJ1-2; the D gene is possibly TRBD1 (5 bases). V was clipped by 5 bases and J by 3 bases, with 16 bases between them. The CDR3 sequence is 15 residues long. Germline V gene sequence: CDR1 SGHVS, CDR2 FNYEAQ. The CDR3 loop reads CASSPFGTQDYGYTF. In nucleotides, the CDR3 is TGTGCCAGCAGCCCTTTCGGGACTCAAGACTATGGCTACACCTTC.

The chain has TRBV15 and TRBJ1-5; D is ambiguous. The CDR3 covers 15 residues. Germline loops: CDR1 LNHNV, CDR2 YYDKDF (reference sequence). V gave up 0 bases and J gave up 3 bases, with 9 bases separating them. This chain's CDR3 is CATSREGTVNQPQHF. As DNA, the CDR3 is TGTGCCACCAGCAGAGAGGGAACAGTCAATCAGCCCCAGCATTTT. Using reference TRBV15 and TRBJ1-5 for the parts outside the CDR3, the full variable domain is DAMVIQNPRYQVTQFGKPVTLSCSQTLNHNVMYWYQQKSSQAPKLLFHYYDKDFNNEADTPDNFQSRRPNTSFCFLDIRSPGLGDTAMYLCATSREGTVNQPQHFGDGTRLSIL.

The chain carries TRBV2 and TRBJ1-2, with D uncertain. The V gene lost 5 bases and the J gene lost 8 bases, with 18 bases spanning the gap. Germline lookup yields CDR1 SNHLY and CDR2 FYNNEI. The CDR3 is made up of 14 amino acids. Here the CDR3 DNA reads TGTGCCAGCAGTTACCAGGCGACCCCTTGGGGCTACACCTTC. Protein sequence: CASSYQATPWGYTF.

The V gene is TRBV9, the J gene TRBJ2-1, with D possibly being TRBD1 or TRBD2 (5 bases each). The ends were cut back, 4 bases at V and 8 bases at J, with 10 bases in the middle. CDR3 size: 12 residues. Germline V gives CDR1 SGDLS, CDR2 YYNGEE. CDR3 in amino acids: CASSLGTYEQFF. Written as DNA, the CDR3 is TGTGCCAGCAGCTTAGGGACCTATGAGCAGTTCTTC. Full variable domain (missing parts from reference TRBV9 and TRBJ2-1): DSGVTQTPKHLITATGQRVTLRCSPRSGDLSVYWYQQSLDQGLQFLIQYYNGEERAKGNILERFSAQQFPDLHSELNLSSLELGDSALYFCASSLGTYEQFFGPGTRLTVL.

The chain uses TRBV5-1 and TRBJ1-4; 7 positions agree with TRBD1. CDR1 and CDR2 (germline): SGHRS, YFSETQ. The CDR3 is 15 amino acids. V lost 4 bases and J lost 0; bases outside the gene matches: 3. The CDR3 DNA is TGCGCCAGCAGCAGAACAGGGGCAACTAATGAAAAACTGTTTTTT. This gives the protein CASSRTGATNEKLFF.

V gene TRBV5-1 combines with J gene TRBJ2-1, with D perhaps being TRBD1 or TRBD2 (6 bases each). From germline, CDR1 is SGHRS and CDR2 YFSETQ. The CDR3 is 15 amino acids. The V end was cut by 6 bases, the J end by 4 bases, with 17 bases between. For the CDR3, the DNA is TGCGCCAGCACCCAGGACAGCGGGCGTTACAATGAGCAGTTCTTC. The encoded protein is CASTQDSGRYNEQFF.

The rearrangement joins TRBV4-1 to TRBJ2-1; TRBD2 agrees at 9 bases. The CDR3 has 18 residues. CDR1 is MGHRA, CDR2 YSYEKL, per germline. V shed 4 bases and J 1 base; nucleotides not matched to a gene: 11. CDR3 amino acids: CASSLKFSGRWSYNEQFF. CDR3 nucleotide sequence: TGCGCCAGCAGCCTCAAGTTTAGCGGGAGATGGTCCTACAATGAGCAGTTCTTC.

The rearrangement joins TRBV6-5 to TRBJ2-1; 7 bases agree with TRBD1. V trimming: 4 bases; J trimming: 8 bases; junction bases outside the gene matches: 14. CDR1 is MNHEY, CDR2 SVGAGI, per germline. This CDR3 contains 16 residues. The CDR3 nucleotides read TGTGCCAGCAGTTTACTACAGGGGTCCAGCCTGGATGAGCAGTTCTTC. It codes for CASSLLQGSSLDEQFF.

V usage is TRBV27 and J usage is TRBJ2-1; 7 bases fit TRBD2. The CDR3 runs 14 residues. Losses at the gene ends were 9 bases for V and 6 bases for J; bases not matched to a gene: 11. Germline V gene lookup returns CDR1 MNHEY and CDR2 SMNVEV (reference sequence). CDR3 in DNA: TGTGCCAGTAGAGCGGGAACCTTAGGCAATGAGCAGTTCTTC. It translates to CASRAGTLGNEQFF.